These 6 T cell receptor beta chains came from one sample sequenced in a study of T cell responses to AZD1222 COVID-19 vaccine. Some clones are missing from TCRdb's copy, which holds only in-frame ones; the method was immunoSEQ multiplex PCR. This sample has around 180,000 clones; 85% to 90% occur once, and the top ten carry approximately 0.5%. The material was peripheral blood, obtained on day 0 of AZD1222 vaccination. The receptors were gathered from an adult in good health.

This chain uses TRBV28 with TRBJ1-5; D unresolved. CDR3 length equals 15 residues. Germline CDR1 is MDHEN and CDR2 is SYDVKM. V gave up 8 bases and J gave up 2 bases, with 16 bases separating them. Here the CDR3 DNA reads TGTGCCAGCCGCTCCCGCCCCTCGGGCAATCAGCCCCAGCATTTT. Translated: CASRSRPSGNQPQHF.

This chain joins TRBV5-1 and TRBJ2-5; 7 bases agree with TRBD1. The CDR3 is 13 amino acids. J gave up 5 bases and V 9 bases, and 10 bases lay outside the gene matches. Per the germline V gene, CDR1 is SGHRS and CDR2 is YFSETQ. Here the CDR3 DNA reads TGCGCCACCAGACAGGGAACGGAGGAGACCCAGTACTTC. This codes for CATRQGTEETQYF. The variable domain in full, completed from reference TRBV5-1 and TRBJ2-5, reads KAGVTQTPRYLIKTRGQQVTLSCSPISGHRSVSWYQQTPGQGLQFLFEYFSETQRNKGNFPGRFSGRQFSNSRSEMNVSTLELGDSALYLCATRQGTEETQYFGPGTRLLVL.

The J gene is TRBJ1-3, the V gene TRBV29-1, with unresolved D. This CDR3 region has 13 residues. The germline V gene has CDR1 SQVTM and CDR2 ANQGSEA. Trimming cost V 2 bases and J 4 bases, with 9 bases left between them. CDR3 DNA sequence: TGCAGCGTTGAACTACTGGTCGGAAACACCATATATTTT. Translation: CSVELLVGNTIYF.

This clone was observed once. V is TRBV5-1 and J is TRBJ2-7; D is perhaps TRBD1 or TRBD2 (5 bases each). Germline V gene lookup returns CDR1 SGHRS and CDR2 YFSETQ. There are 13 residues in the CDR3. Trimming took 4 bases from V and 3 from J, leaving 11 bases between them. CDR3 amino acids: CASSLGRNYEQYF. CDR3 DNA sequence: TGCGCCAGCAGCCTGGGACGGAACTACGAGCAGTACTTC.

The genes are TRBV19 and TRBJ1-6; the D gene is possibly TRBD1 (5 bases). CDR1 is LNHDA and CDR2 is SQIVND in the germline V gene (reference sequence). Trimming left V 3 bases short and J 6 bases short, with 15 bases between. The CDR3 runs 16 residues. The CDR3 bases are TGTGCCAGTAGTATTGAATGGGGCCAGACTAATTCACCCCTCCACTTT. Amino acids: CASSIEWGQTNSPLHF.

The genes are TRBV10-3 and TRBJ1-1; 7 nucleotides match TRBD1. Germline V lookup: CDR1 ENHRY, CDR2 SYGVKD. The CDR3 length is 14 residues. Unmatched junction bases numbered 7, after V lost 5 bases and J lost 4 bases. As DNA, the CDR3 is TGTGCCATCAGTCCTCCAGGGGGGACCACTGAAGCTTTCTTT. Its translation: CAISPPGGTTEAFF.